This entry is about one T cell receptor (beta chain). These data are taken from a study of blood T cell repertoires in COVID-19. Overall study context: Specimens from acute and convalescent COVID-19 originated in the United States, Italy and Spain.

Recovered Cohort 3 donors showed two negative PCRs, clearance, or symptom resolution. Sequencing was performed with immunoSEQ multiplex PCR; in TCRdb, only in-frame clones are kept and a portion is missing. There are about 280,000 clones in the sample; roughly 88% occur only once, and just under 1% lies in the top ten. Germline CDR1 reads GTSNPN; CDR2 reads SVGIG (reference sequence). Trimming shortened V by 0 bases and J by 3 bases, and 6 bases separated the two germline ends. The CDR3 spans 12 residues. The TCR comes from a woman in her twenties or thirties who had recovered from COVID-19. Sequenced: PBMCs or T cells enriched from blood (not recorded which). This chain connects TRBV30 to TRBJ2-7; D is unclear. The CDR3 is CAWSVNFYEQYF. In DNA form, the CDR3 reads TGTGCCTGGAGTGTAAACTTCTACGAGCAGTACTTC.